Shown below are 16 T cell receptor beta chains from a single sample sequenced in a study of blood T cell repertoires in COVID-19. Method: immunoSEQ multiplex PCR; TCRdb's copy keeps in-frame clones and lacks some. This table holds over 100,000 clones, 90% to 95% found once. The source material was peripheral blood. These receptors all stem from a human donor in a cohort sampled during active COVID-19.

The chain has TRBV4-1 and TRBJ2-5; TRBD2 matches at 15 bases. The CDR3 contains 20 residues. Trimming at V came to 3 bases and at J to 3 bases, leaving 14 bases not matched to a gene. The V gene's germline CDR1 is MGHRA and CDR2 YSYEKL. The CDR3 loop is CASSQARGTSGRSGEETQYF. CDR3 sequence (DNA): TGCGCCAGCAGCCAGGCCAGAGGGACTAGCGGGAGGTCCGGGGAAGAGACCCAGTACTTC.

This chain uses TRBV5-1 with TRBJ2-2; 8 bases match TRBD2. The CDR3 spans 16 residues. Germline V gives CDR1 SGHRS, CDR2 YFSETQ. The ends lost 0 bases at V and 1 base at J; junction bases unmatched: 2. CDR3 nucleotide sequence: TGCGCCAGCAGCTTGGGACTAGCGATGAACACCGGGGAGCTGTTTTTT. Residues: CASSLGLAMNTGELFF.

This chain links TRBV4-3 with TRBJ1-1, with TRBD1 as a possible D gene (6 bases). V lost 4 bases and J lost 6, with 15 bases in between. The CDR3 is 14 amino acids. CDR1 and CDR2 (germline): LGHNA, YSLEER. The CDR3 region is CASSPYGGLSEAFF. The CDR3 DNA reads as TGCGCCAGCAGCCCTTACGGGGGGCTATCTGAAGCTTTCTTT.

The chain links TRBV5-1 to TRBJ2-7; D is perhaps TRBD2 (7 bases). The V end was cut by 6 bases, the J end by 4 bases, with 20 bases between. Per germline, CDR1 SGHRS and CDR2 YFSETQ. CDR3 length: 15 amino acids. The CDR3 nucleotides read TGCGCCAGCACCCCTTGGATGGGGGGGGCTTACGAGCAGTACTTC. Its protein is CASTPWMGGAYEQYF.

This clone showed up just once. The chain couples TRBV4-1 to TRBJ1-2; no clear D gene. V lost 3 bases to trimming and J lost 6 bases, with 14 bases between them. Germline V CDR1 and CDR2: MGHRA, YSYEKL. This CDR3 has 14 amino acids. CDR3 in DNA: TGCGCCAGCAGCCACCCCGGACCGGGAGATGGCTACACCTTC. Amino acids: CASSHPGPGDGYTF.

The CDR3 reads CASSAVLAGGGNEQFF. The CDR3 DNA sequence: TGTGCCAGCAGCGCGGTACTAGCGGGGGGTGGGAATGAGCAGTTCTTC. The chain recombines TRBV9 with TRBJ2-1, with 12 bases that match TRBD2. The CDR3 is made up of 16 amino acids. The V and J ends lost 3 bases and 7 bases, in that order; junction bases with no gene match: 8. The germline CDR1 and CDR2 sequences are SGDLS and YYNGEE.

The V gene is TRBV5-1, the J gene TRBJ1-1, with D unclear. CDR1 and CDR2 from the germline V gene are SGHRS and YFSETQ. The CDR3 covers 14 residues. Trimming pared 3 bases from V and 10 bases from J, leaving 19 bases between. The CDR3 DNA follows: TGCGCCAGCAGCTGGGAGGGCCTCCCTTTTCCAGCTTTCTTT. Translating it yields CASSWEGLPFPAFF.

The chain combines TRBV11-2 with TRBJ2-3; 12 bases map to TRBD2. Germline V gives CDR1 SGHAT, CDR2 FQNNGV. J gave up 4 bases and V 3 bases, and 2 bases lay outside the gene matches. The CDR3 consists of 15 residues. The CDR3: CASSFLAGGSDTQYF. The DNA of the CDR3 is TGTGCCAGCAGCTTCCTAGCGGGGGGGTCAGATACGCAGTATTTT.

The chain carries TRBV3-1 (or the pseudogene TRBV3-2) and TRBJ1-4; unclear D gene. Germline loops: CDR1 LGHDT, CDR2 YNNKEL (reference sequence). The germline V and J ends were trimmed by 4 bases and 0 bases, with 12 bases remaining between them. CDR3 length equals 16 residues. This CDR3 is CASSRGDAATNEKLFF. Written as DNA, the CDR3 is TGTGCCAGCAGCCGCGGCGACGCAGCAACTAATGAAAAACTGTTTTTT.

The chain links TRBV19 to TRBJ2-1, with 13 bases lining up with TRBD2. After removal of 3 bases from V and 7 bases from J, the junction contained 6 bases not matched to a gene. Germline CDR1 and CDR2: LNHDA and SQIVND (reference sequence). CDR3 length equals 16 residues. The CDR3 reads CASSMKTSGRLNEQFF. CDR3 DNA sequence: TGTGCCAGTAGTATGAAGACTAGCGGGAGGTTAAATGAGCAGTTCTTC.

This chain uses TRBV25-1 with TRBJ1-2; TRBD1 might be the D (6 bases). The CDR3 consists of 14 residues. Trimming took 3 bases from V and 7 from J, leaving 15 bases between them. Germline values: CDR1 MGHDK, CDR2 SYGVNS. The CDR3 protein is CASSDVRDTAGYTF. The DNA of the CDR3 is TGTGCCAGCAGTGATGTCAGGGACACGGCTGGCTACACCTTC.

The rearrangement links TRBV25-1 to TRBJ2-5; D remains unclear. V gave up 5 bases and J gave up 5 bases, with 6 bases separating them. Germline CDR1 reads MGHDK; CDR2 reads SYGVNS. The CDR3 length is 11 residues. CDR3 in amino acids: CASSFSETQYF. For the CDR3, the DNA is TGTGCCAGCAGTTTTTCGGAGACCCAGTACTTC.

V is TRBV27 and J is TRBJ2-3, with 7 bases fitting TRBD1. J gave up 8 bases and V 6 bases, and 11 bases lay outside the gene matches. The CDR3 extends over 14 amino acids. CDR1 is MNHEY and CDR2 is SMNVEV in the germline V gene (reference sequence). CDR3 region: CASRRQGPTGTQYF. The CDR3 DNA follows: TGTGCCAGCAGAAGACAGGGACCAACGGGTACGCAGTATTTT.

The genes are TRBV28 and TRBJ1-3, with D possibly being TRBD1 (5 bases). The CDR3 is 15 residues long. Per the germline V gene, CDR1 is MDHEN and CDR2 is SYDVKM. Trimming removed 4 bases from V and 4 bases from J, with 14 bases in between. CDR3 DNA: TGTGCCAGCAGTTATTTCAGGGCAACCGGAAACACCATATATTTT. Translation: CASSYFRATGNTIYF.

V and J are TRBV29-1 and TRBJ2-1; 7 positions agree with TRBD1. The CDR3 spans 13 residues. Trimming cost V 6 bases and J 3 bases; bases outside gene matches: 5. Germline V CDR1 and CDR2: SQVTM, ANQGSEA. The CDR3 sequence is CSVNNRGYNEQFF. The DNA of the CDR3 is TGCAGCGTGAATAACAGGGGCTACAATGAGCAGTTCTTC.

The rearrangement links TRBV11-3 to TRBJ2-1; D is ambiguous. The V end lost 3 bases, the J end lost 3 bases, and 12 bases lay between the germline ends. Germline CDR1 reads SGHNT; CDR2 reads YENEEA. The CDR3 sequence is 15 residues long. CDR3 sequence reads: CASSLSAALYNEQFF. CDR3 DNA sequence: TGTGCCAGCAGCTTGTCTGCGGCACTCTACAATGAGCAGTTCTTC.